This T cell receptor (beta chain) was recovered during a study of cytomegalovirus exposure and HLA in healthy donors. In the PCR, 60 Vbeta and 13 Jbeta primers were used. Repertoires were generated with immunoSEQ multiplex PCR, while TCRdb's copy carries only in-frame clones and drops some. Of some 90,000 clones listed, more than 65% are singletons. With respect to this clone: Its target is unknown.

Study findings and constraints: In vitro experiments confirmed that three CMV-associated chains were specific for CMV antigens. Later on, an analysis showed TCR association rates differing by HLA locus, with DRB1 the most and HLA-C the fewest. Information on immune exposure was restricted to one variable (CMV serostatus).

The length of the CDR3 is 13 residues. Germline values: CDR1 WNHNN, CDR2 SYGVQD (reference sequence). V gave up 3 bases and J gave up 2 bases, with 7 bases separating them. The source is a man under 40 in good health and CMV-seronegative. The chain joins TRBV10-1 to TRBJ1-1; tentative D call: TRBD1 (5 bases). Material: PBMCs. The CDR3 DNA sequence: TGCGCCAGCAGTGAAAGGACAAACACTGAAGCTTTCTTT. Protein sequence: CASSERTNTEAFF.